This is a list of T cell receptor beta chains from one sample in a study of cytomegalovirus exposure and HLA in healthy donors. Measured with immunoSEQ multiplex PCR; TCRdb has only the in-frame clones, and not every one. The sample includes 110,000 to 150,000 clones. Input material: PBMCs. These receptors were taken from a male donor in good health and CMV-seronegative. CDR3s include the opening cysteine and the closing phenylalanine or tryptophan. The D gene is left open where the match is weak.

CDR3,DNA,V,length,D,J
CASTGSVDYEQYF,TGTGCCAGTACGGGTTCGGTGGACTACGAGCAGTACTTC,TRBV19,13,.,TRBJ2-7
CASSDSPATNEKLFF,TGTGCCAGCAGTGACAGTCCTGCAACTAATGAAAAACTGTTTTTT,TRBV6-1,15,.,TRBJ1-4
CASSDPGTGNLNYGYTF,TGTGCCAGCAGTGACCCCGGGACAGGGAACCTAAACTATGGCTACACCTTC,TRBV25-1,17,TRBD1,TRBJ1-2
CASSLTGMGYGYTF,TGTGCCAGTAGTTTGACAGGGATGGGATATGGCTACACCTTC,TRBV19,14,TRBD1,TRBJ1-2
CASSLEDSYDEQYF,TGCGCCAGCAGCTTGGAAGACAGCTATGACGAGCAGTACTTC,TRBV5-1,14,.,TRBJ2-7
CASSLGTAANYGYTF,TGTGCCAGCAGCTTGGGGACTGCCGCTAACTATGGCTACACCTTC,TRBV7-9,15,.,TRBJ1-2
CASSRQGASYGYTF,TGTGCCAGCAGCCGACAGGGGGCCAGCTATGGCTACACCTTC,TRBV6-5,14,TRBD1,TRBJ1-2
CASSLNAYEQYF,TGTGCCAGCAGCTTAAATGCGTACGAGCAGTACTTC,TRBV11-2,12,.,TRBJ2-7
CASSPLDGIEQYF,TGTGCCAGCAGTCCACTAGACGGGATCGAGCAGTACTTC,TRBV27,13,.,TRBJ2-7
CASSLEAGATDTQYF,TGCGCCAGCAGCTTAGAGGCGGGAGCAACAGATACGCAGTATTTT,TRBV5-1,15,TRBD2,TRBJ2-3
CASSERNPDYPNTGELFF,TGTGCCAGCAGTGAAAGGAACCCGGACTACCCGAACACCGGGGAGCTGTTTTTT,TRBV2,18,.,TRBJ2-2
CASSFRQVGHYEQYF,TGTGCCAGCAGCTTCAGACAGGTTGGTCACTACGAGCAGTACTTC,TRBV7-2,15,.,TRBJ2-7
CASSPERGYYNEQFF,TGTGCCAGCAGCCCGGAGCGGGGGTACTACAATGAGCAGTTCTTC,TRBV5-6,15,TRBD2,TRBJ2-1
CSVDVGQSSGNTIYF,TGCAGCGTTGACGTCGGACAGAGCTCTGGAAACACCATATATTTT,TRBV29-1,15,.,TRBJ1-3
CASSPGTSGTTDTQYF,TGTGCCAGCAGTCCCGGGACTAGTGGGACAACAGATACGCAGTATTTT,TRBV27,16,TRBD2,TRBJ2-3
CASRLAGANTGELFF,TGTGCCAGCAGACTAGCGGGGGCGAACACCGGGGAGCTGTTTTTT,TRBV27,15,TRBD2,TRBJ2-2
CASSFGAEDNEQFF,TGCGCCAGCAGTTTCGGAGCGGAGGACAATGAGCAGTTCTTC,TRBV5-1,14,.,TRBJ2-1
CAWHMDSATGGYTF,TGTGCCTGGCATATGGACTCGGCGACGGGTGGCTACACCTTC,TRBV30,14,.,TRBJ1-2
CASSTNRNTETQYF,TGTGCCAGCAGCACAAACAGGAATACGGAGACCCAGTACTTC,TRBV5-4,14,.,TRBJ2-5
CASSPGVDTEAFF,TGTGCCAGCTCACCCGGGGTGGACACTGAAGCTTTCTTT,TRBV18,13,.,TRBJ1-1
CASSYSSFRVCQEGRTEAFF,TGTGCCAGCAGTTACTCTTCGTTCAGGGTTTGTCAAGAAGGTCGAACTGAAGCTTTCTTT,TRBV6-7,20,.,TRBJ1-1
CSVEFPRAGEFNQPQHF,TGCAGCGTTGAATTTCCCCGGGCCGGGGAATTCAATCAGCCCCAGCATTTT,TRBV29-1,17,.,TRBJ1-5
CASSNSGIQYF,TGTGCCAGCAGTAATAGCGGGATTCAGTACTTC,TRBV6-5,11,TRBD2,TRBJ2-4
CASRSPPWLAHNEQFF,TGTGCCAGCAGGAGCCCCCCGTGGCTAGCGCACAATGAGCAGTTCTTC,TRBV5-5,16,.,TRBJ2-1
CASRKLAGSEAFF,TGTGCCAGCAGAAAACTGGCGGGTTCTGAAGCTTTCTTT,TRBV6-5,13,.,TRBJ1-1
CASSLNAGEGEAFF,TGTGCCAGCAGCTTAAACGCCGGAGAGGGTGAAGCTTTCTTT,TRBV7-9,14,.,TRBJ1-1
CASTGGGGYDYNEQFF,TGTGCCAGCACCGGGGGCGGGGGATATGACTACAATGAGCAGTTCTTC,TRBV7-9,16,.,TRBJ2-1
CASIPEAGVETQYF,TGTGCCAGCATCCCAGAAGCGGGAGTAGAGACCCAGTACTTC,TRBV6-1,14,TRBD2,TRBJ2-5
CASSEAGGSAYEQYF,TGCGCCAGCAGTGAAGCAGGCGGGAGTGCTTACGAGCAGTACTTC,TRBV10-1,15,TRBD2,TRBJ2-7
CASSLGSRNTEAFF,TGTGCCAGCAGTTTAGGGAGCCGGAACACTGAAGCTTTCTTT,TRBV28,14,.,TRBJ1-1
CASSYEHSGNTIYF,TGTGCCAGCAGTTACGAGCACTCTGGAAACACCATATATTTT,TRBV6-5,14,.,TRBJ1-3
CASSLSRGYEQYF,TGTGCCAGCAGTTTATCGCGGGGCTACGAGCAGTACTTC,TRBV27,13,.,TRBJ2-7
CASSPQVTEAFF,TGTGCCAGCAGCCCGCAGGTAACTGAAGCTTTCTTT,TRBV11-2,12,.,TRBJ1-1
CASSRGLADSYEQYF,TGTGCCAGCAGTCGGGGACTAGCGGATTCCTACGAGCAGTACTTC,TRBV11-3,15,TRBD2,TRBJ2-7
CASSEGELNTEAFF,TGTGCCAGCAGTGAGGGTGAGTTGAACACTGAAGCTTTCTTT,TRBV28,14,.,TRBJ1-1
CATSRAGDGYTF,TGTGCCACCAGCAGAGCAGGGGACGGCTACACCTTC,TRBV15,12,.,TRBJ1-2
CASSQTFQREQTQEAFF,TGCGCCAGCAGCCAAACATTTCAGAGAGAACAGACCCAAGAAGCTTTCTTT,TRBV4-1,17,.,TRBJ1-1
CASTGRSSGNTIYF,TGTGCCAGTACTGGGAGGTCCTCTGGAAACACCATATATTTT,TRBV19,14,.,TRBJ1-3
CSVVGQAGQRETQETQYF,TGCAGCGTTGTAGGGCAAGCTGGCCAGCGGGAGACCCAAGAGACCCAGTACTTC,TRBV29-1,18,TRBD2,TRBJ2-5
CASSLQGPNTEAFF,TGTGCCAGCAGCTTACAGGGCCCGAACACTGAAGCTTTCTTT,TRBV11-1,14,.,TRBJ1-1
CASSSGLSRHEQYF,TGTGCCAGCAGTAGCGGACTGTCCCGCCACGAGCAGTACTTC,TRBV5-6,14,.,TRBJ2-7
CASSPMGGFSTEAFF,TGTGCCAGCAGCCCGATGGGGGGTTTTAGCACTGAAGCTTTCTTT,TRBV6-5,15,.,TRBJ1-1
CATSRGDSHGGIETQYF,TGTGCCACCAGCAGAGGGGACAGCCATGGGGGAATAGAGACCCAGTACTTC,TRBV15,17,TRBD1,TRBJ2-5
CASSLVVAGGPDTGELFF,TGCGCCAGCAGCTTGGTGGTAGCGGGAGGGCCTGACACCGGGGAGCTGTTTTTT,TRBV5-1,18,TRBD2,TRBJ2-2
CASSEGGYRGTEAFF,TGTGCCAGCAGTGAAGGTGGGTATCGGGGCACTGAAGCTTTCTTT,TRBV2,15,.,TRBJ1-1
CASSNHHFGGGAVYGELFF,TGCGCCAGCAGCAACCACCATTTTGGCGGGGGGGCCGTTTACGGGGAGCTGTTTTTT,TRBV5-1,19,TRBD2,TRBJ2-2